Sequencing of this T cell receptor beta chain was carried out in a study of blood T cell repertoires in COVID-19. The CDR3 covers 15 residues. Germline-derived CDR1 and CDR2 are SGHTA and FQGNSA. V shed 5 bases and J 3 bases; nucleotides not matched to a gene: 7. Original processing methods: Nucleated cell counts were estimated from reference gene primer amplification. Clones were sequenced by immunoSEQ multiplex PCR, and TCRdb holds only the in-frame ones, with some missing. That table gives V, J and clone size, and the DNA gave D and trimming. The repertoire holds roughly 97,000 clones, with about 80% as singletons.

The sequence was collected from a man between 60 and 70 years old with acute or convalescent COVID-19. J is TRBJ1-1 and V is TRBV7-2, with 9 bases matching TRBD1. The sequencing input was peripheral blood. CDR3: CASSRPDRGYTEAFF. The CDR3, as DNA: TGTGCCAGCAGCCGCCCCGACAGGGGGTACACTGAAGCTTTCTTT.